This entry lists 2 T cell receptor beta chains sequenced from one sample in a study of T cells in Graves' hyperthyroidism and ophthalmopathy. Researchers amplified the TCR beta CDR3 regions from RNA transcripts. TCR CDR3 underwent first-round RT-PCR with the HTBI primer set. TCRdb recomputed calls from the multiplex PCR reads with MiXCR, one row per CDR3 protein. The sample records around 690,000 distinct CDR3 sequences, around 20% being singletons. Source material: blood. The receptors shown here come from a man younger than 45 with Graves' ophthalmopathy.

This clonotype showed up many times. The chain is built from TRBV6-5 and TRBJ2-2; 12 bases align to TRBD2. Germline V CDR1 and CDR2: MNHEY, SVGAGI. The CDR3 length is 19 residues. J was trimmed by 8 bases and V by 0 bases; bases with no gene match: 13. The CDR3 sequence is CASSYSPTRTSGTRGELFF. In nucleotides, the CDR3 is TGTGCCAGCAGTTACTCTCCCACTAGGACTAGCGGGACACGTGGGGAGCTGTTTTTT.

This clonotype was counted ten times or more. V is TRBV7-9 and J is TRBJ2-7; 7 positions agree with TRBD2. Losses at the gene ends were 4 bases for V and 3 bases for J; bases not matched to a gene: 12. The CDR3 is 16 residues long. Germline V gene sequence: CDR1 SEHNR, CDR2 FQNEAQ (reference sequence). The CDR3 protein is CASSSTRRGGGYEQYF. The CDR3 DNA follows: TGTGCCAGCAGCTCCACACGCCGGGGCGGGGGCTACGAGCAGTACTTC.